This TCR beta chain emerged from a study of blood T cells in healthy people across ages. This CDR3 contains 15 residues. V lost 6 bases to trimming and J lost 5 bases, with 23 bases between them. Per germline, CDR1 GTSNPN and CDR2 SVGIG (reference sequence). Every sample had a minimum of 6.5 million PBMCs isolated. This clonotype occurred once. Primers used in a second PCR of about 7 to 12 cycles were a sample-barcoded 5' primer and a J-beta primer mix. TCRdb processed the 5' RACE reads anew with MiXCR; each CDR3 protein has one entry. The sample records about 670,000 distinct CDR3 sequences, about 51% being singletons.

The TCR comes from a woman aged 80 or older in good health. The specimen sequenced was blood. This sequence joins TRBV30 and TRBJ2-7; D not certain. In nucleotides, the CDR3 is TGTGCCTGCGGCCCCGAAGACCTCTCAGGCCACGAGCAGTACTTC. It yields the protein CACGPEDLSGHEQYF.